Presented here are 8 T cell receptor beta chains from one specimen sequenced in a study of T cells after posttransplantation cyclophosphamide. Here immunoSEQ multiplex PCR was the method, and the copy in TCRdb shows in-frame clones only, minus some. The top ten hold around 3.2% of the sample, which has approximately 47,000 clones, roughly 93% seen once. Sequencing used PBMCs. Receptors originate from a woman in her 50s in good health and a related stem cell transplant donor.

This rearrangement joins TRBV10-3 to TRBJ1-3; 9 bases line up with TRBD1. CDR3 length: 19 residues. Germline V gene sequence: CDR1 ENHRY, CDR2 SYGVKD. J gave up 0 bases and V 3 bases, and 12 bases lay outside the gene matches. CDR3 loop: CAISEYSPGTGSSGNTIYF. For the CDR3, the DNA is TGTGCCATCAGTGAATACTCCCCAGGGACAGGGAGCTCTGGAAACACCATATATTTT.

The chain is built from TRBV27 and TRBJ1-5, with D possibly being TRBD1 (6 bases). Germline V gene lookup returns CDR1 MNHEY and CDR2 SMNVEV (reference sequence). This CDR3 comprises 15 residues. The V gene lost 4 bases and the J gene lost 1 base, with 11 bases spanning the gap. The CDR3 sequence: CASSWTVESNQPQHF. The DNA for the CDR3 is TGTGCCAGCAGTTGGACAGTTGAAAGCAATCAGCCCCAGCATTTT.

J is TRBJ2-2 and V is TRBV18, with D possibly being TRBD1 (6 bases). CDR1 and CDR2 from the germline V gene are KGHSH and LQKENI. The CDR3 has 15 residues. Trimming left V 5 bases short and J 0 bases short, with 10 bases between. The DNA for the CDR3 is TGTGCCAGCTCAACCGGGACACCGAACACCGGGGAGCTGTTTTTT. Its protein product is CASSTGTPNTGELFF. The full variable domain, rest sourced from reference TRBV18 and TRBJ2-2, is NAGVMQNPRHLVRRRGQEARLRCSPMKGHSHVYWYRQLPEEGLKFMVYLQKENIIDESGMPKERFSAEFPKEGPSILRIQQVVRGDSAAYFCASSTGTPNTGELFFGEGSRLTVL.

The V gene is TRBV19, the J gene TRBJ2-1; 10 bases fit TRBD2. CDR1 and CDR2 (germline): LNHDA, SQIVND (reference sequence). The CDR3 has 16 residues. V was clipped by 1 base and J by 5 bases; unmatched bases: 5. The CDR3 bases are TGTGCCAGTAGTATAGGGGGAGCGGGGGGGGACAATGAGCAGTTCTTC. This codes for CASSIGGAGGDNEQFF.

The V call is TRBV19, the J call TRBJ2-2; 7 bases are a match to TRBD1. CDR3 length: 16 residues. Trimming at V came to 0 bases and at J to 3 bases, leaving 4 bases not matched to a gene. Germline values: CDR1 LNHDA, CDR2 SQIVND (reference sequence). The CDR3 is CASSIEAGGDTGELFF. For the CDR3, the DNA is TGTGCCAGTAGTATAGAGGCAGGGGGAGACACCGGGGAGCTGTTTTTT.

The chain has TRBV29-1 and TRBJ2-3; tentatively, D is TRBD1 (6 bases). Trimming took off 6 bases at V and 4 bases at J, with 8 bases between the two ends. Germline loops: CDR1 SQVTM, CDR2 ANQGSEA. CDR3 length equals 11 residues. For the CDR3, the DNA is TGCAGCGTGTACAGGGCAGATACGCAGTATTTT. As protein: CSVYRADTQYF.

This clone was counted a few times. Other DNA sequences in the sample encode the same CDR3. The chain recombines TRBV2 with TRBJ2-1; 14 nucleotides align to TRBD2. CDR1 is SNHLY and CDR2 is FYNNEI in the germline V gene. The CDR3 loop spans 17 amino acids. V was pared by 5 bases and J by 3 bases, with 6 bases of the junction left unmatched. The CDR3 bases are TGTGCCAGCAGTTATTCGGGACTAGCGGGGGTCTACAATGAGCAGTTCTTC. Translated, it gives CASSYSGLAGVYNEQFF.

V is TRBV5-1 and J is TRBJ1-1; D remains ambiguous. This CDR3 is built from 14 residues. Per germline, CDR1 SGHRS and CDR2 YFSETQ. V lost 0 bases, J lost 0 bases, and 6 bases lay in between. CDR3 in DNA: TGCGCCAGCAGCTTGGGTACAGTGAACACTGAAGCTTTCTTT. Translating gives CASSLGTVNTEAFF.